The present TCR beta chain was sequenced within a study of Ad26.COV2.S vaccination and SARS-CoV-2 variants. Treatment reported: over 15 received Ad26.COV2.S at low or high dose, single or two shots; about 5 received placebo; per-sample allocation not given. Material that was analyzed had been drawn on day 63 after the first vaccine or placebo injection. This clone was counted a single time. Trimming removed 2 bases from V and 5 bases from J, with 10 bases in between. CDR3 length equals 13 residues. CDR1 is SGHDT and CDR2 is YYEEEE in the germline V gene. The table came from immunoSEQ multiplex PCR; TCRdb's copy has only in-frame clones and leaves some out. The sample lists 200,000 to 300,000 clones; around nine tenths were seen once.

The chain links TRBV5-6 to TRBJ1-1; TRBD1 is a possible D gene (5 bases). This receptor was taken from a person between 18 and 59 years old who received the Ad26.COV2.S COVID-19 vaccine or a placebo. Sequenced here: peripheral blood, sampled in a trial of Ad26.COV2.S vaccine versus placebo. The CDR3: CASSFSRATEAFF. The CDR3, as DNA: TGTGCCAGCAGCTTTTCCAGGGCGACTGAAGCTTTCTTT.